Listed below are T cell receptor beta chains from one sample, sequenced in a study of shared clonotypes between healthy human individuals. Assay: immunoSEQ multiplex PCR; the TCRdb copy retains only in-frame clones and omits some. This sample has over a million clones, with around 97% found just once. Material for sequencing was naive CD4+ T cells sorted from blood. These receptors originate from a man aged 25-40 years in good health. CDR3s include the opening cysteine and the closing phenylalanine or tryptophan. A D gene is named only where the DNA matches it firmly. Expanded clones are given a class, and other clones once, few, many or no size at all.

abundance: once; v_gene: TRBV29-1; j_gene: TRBJ2-5; d_gene: .; CDR3aa: CSVEGGAPGETQYF; CDR3nt: TGCAGCGTTGAGGGGGGGGCGCCGGGGGAGACCCAGTACTTC
abundance: once; v_gene: TRBV6-1; j_gene: TRBJ2-1; d_gene: .; CDR3aa: CASSESWSGEWDNEQFF; CDR3nt: TGTGCCAGCAGTGAAAGTTGGTCGGGAGAATGGGACAATGAGCAGTTCTTC
abundance: once; v_gene: TRBV28; j_gene: TRBJ1-3; d_gene: .; CDR3aa: CASSLSWGSGNTIYF; CDR3nt: TGTGCCAGCAGTTTGTCTTGGGGCTCTGGAAACACCATATATTTT
abundance: .; v_gene: TRBV7-6; j_gene: TRBJ2-1; d_gene: TRBD2; CDR3aa: CASSPEGLGLNEQFF; CDR3nt: TGTGCCAGCAGCCCCGAGGGACTAGGGTTGAATGAGCAGTTCTTC
abundance: few; v_gene: TRBV15; j_gene: TRBJ2-5; d_gene: .; CDR3aa: CATSRTGLETQYF; CDR3nt: TGTGCCACCAGCAGAACAGGGTTGGAGACCCAGTACTTC
abundance: once; v_gene: TRBV9; j_gene: TRBJ2-1; d_gene: .; CDR3aa: CASSVGPGGEQFF; CDR3nt: TGTGCCAGCAGCGTAGGTCCAGGTGGGGAGCAGTTCTTC
abundance: .; v_gene: TRBV5-1; j_gene: TRBJ1-2; d_gene: .; CDR3aa: CASSRQGINYGYTF; CDR3nt: TGCGCCAGCAGCAGGCAGGGAATCAACTATGGCTACACCTTC
abundance: once; v_gene: TRBV20-1; j_gene: TRBJ2-7; d_gene: .; CDR3aa: CSARGRYEQYF; CDR3nt: TGCAGTGCTAGAGGGCGTTACGAGCAGTACTTC
abundance: .; v_gene: TRBV6-6; j_gene: TRBJ2-7; d_gene: .; CDR3aa: CASSYSTSSSYEQYF; CDR3nt: TGTGCCAGCAGTTACTCAACTTCGAGCTCCTACGAGCAGTACTTC
abundance: .; v_gene: TRBV6-1; j_gene: TRBJ2-5; d_gene: .; CDR3aa: CASSEEEEETQYF; CDR3nt: TGTGCCAGCAGTGAAGAGGAGGAAGAGACCCAGTACTTC
abundance: .; v_gene: TRBV5-1; j_gene: TRBJ2-3; d_gene: TRBD1; CDR3aa: CASSFTGVGTDTQYF; CDR3nt: TGCGCCAGCAGCTTCACAGGGGTTGGGACAGATACGCAGTATTTT
abundance: .; v_gene: TRBV7-9; j_gene: TRBJ2-5; d_gene: .; CDR3aa: CASSSPPRRGETQYF; CDR3nt: TGTGCCAGCAGCTCACCCCCCCGCAGGGGTGAGACCCAGTACTTC
abundance: .; v_gene: TRBV6-4; j_gene: TRBJ2-2; d_gene: TRBD2; CDR3aa: CASIATSGALSGELFF; CDR3nt: TGTGCCAGCATTGCGACTAGCGGAGCTCTTTCCGGGGAGCTGTTTTTT
abundance: .; v_gene: TRBV11-2; j_gene: TRBJ2-1; d_gene: .; CDR3aa: CASSPVRPLGNEQFF; CDR3nt: TGTGCCAGCAGCCCCGTTAGACCCCTAGGGAATGAGCAGTTCTTC
abundance: .; v_gene: TRBV18; j_gene: TRBJ2-5; d_gene: TRBD1; CDR3aa: CASSPDRDATQYF; CDR3nt: TGTGCCAGCTCACCTGACAGGGATGCGACCCAGTACTTC
abundance: .; v_gene: TRBV28; j_gene: TRBJ2-1; d_gene: .; CDR3aa: CASSVRHEQFF; CDR3nt: TGTGCCAGCAGTGTTCGACATGAGCAGTTCTTC
abundance: .; v_gene: TRBV5-5; j_gene: TRBJ1-1; d_gene: .; CDR3aa: CASSLAVRDTEAFF; CDR3nt: TGTGCCAGCAGCTTGGCCGTCAGAGACACTGAAGCTTTCTTT
abundance: once; v_gene: TRBV5-1; j_gene: TRBJ1-1; d_gene: TRBD1; CDR3aa: CASSTQGAGTEAFF; CDR3nt: TGCGCCAGCAGTACACAGGGGGCGGGCACTGAAGCTTTCTTT
abundance: .; v_gene: TRBV28; j_gene: TRBJ1-5; d_gene: .; CDR3aa: CASRQGGNQPQHF; CDR3nt: TGTGCCAGCAGACAGGGAGGAAATCAGCCCCAGCATTTT
abundance: .; v_gene: TRBV9; j_gene: TRBJ2-1; d_gene: .; CDR3aa: CASSVDNWGDYPYNEQFF; CDR3nt: TGTGCCAGCAGCGTAGACAACTGGGGTGACTACCCGTACAATGAGCAGTTCTTC
abundance: .; v_gene: TRBV2; j_gene: TRBJ2-7; d_gene: .; CDR3aa: CASSTRGVGSEQYF; CDR3nt: TGTGCCAGCAGTACAAGGGGGGTGGGGAGTGAGCAGTACTTC
abundance: .; v_gene: TRBV13; j_gene: TRBJ2-6; d_gene: .; CDR3aa: CASSGLTGFSGANVLTF; CDR3nt: TGTGCCAGCAGCGGACTGACAGGTTTCTCTGGGGCCAACGTCCTGACTTTC
abundance: .; v_gene: TRBV29-1; j_gene: TRBJ2-2; d_gene: TRBD2; CDR3aa: CSVGSGVGELFF; CDR3nt: TGCAGCGTAGGTAGCGGGGTCGGGGAGCTGTTTTTT
abundance: .; v_gene: TRBV12-5; j_gene: TRBJ1-1; d_gene: .; CDR3aa: CASGLVIGRGGTEAFF; CDR3nt: TGTGCTAGTGGTTTGGTAATAGGCAGGGGAGGCACTGAAGCTTTCTTT
abundance: .; v_gene: TRBV4-1; j_gene: TRBJ1-5; d_gene: TRBD1; CDR3aa: CASSQERQGISNQPQHF; CDR3nt: TGCGCCAGCAGCCAAGAGCGACAGGGTATTAGCAATCAGCCCCAGCATTTT
abundance: .; v_gene: TRBV6-1; j_gene: TRBJ1-2; d_gene: TRBD1; CDR3aa: CASSAAPGQGAGYGYTF; CDR3nt: TGTGCCAGCAGTGCCGCTCCTGGACAGGGGGCCGGCTATGGCTACACCTTC
abundance: .; v_gene: TRBV5-6; j_gene: TRBJ1-2; d_gene: .; CDR3aa: CASSLEAGRNYGYTF; CDR3nt: TGTGCCAGCAGTTTGGAAGCAGGAAGGAACTATGGCTACACCTTC
abundance: .; v_gene: TRBV6-1; j_gene: TRBJ1-5; d_gene: .; CDR3aa: CASSEALNQPQHF; CDR3nt: TGTGCCAGCAGTGAAGCACTTAATCAGCCCCAGCATTTT
abundance: .; v_gene: TRBV25-1; j_gene: TRBJ2-3; d_gene: .; CDR3aa: CASSDTRGFRTDTQYF; CDR3nt: TGTGCCAGCAGTGATACGAGGGGGTTCCGAACAGATACGCAGTATTTT
abundance: once; v_gene: TRBV28; j_gene: TRBJ2-2; d_gene: .; CDR3aa: CASSLFWSNTGELFF; CDR3nt: TGTGCCAGCAGTTTATTTTGGAGTAACACCGGGGAGCTGTTTTTT
abundance: .; v_gene: TRBV28; j_gene: TRBJ1-2; d_gene: .; CDR3aa: CASSLHGGEGYTF; CDR3nt: TGTGCCAGCAGTTTACATGGGGGGGAGGGCTACACCTTC
abundance: once; v_gene: TRBV7-2; j_gene: TRBJ2-4; d_gene: .; CDR3aa: CASKSRHLNIQYF; CDR3nt: TGTGCCAGCAAGTCTAGGCATTTAAACATTCAGTACTTC
abundance: .; v_gene: TRBV19; j_gene: TRBJ2-7; d_gene: .; CDR3aa: CASSIDTYEQYF; CDR3nt: TGTGCCAGTAGTATAGATACCTACGAGCAGTACTTC
abundance: .; v_gene: TRBV15; j_gene: TRBJ2-7; d_gene: .; CDR3aa: CATSRVGFQYEQYF; CDR3nt: TGTGCCACCAGCAGAGTGGGGTTTCAGTACGAGCAGTACTTC
abundance: few; v_gene: TRBV9; j_gene: TRBJ1-5; d_gene: .; CDR3aa: CASSAEGGVQPQHF; CDR3nt: TGTGCCAGCAGCGCCGAGGGAGGGGTACAGCCCCAGCATTTT
abundance: .; v_gene: TRBV7-9; j_gene: TRBJ2-7; d_gene: .; CDR3aa: CASSSLKGAGRDSYEQYF; CDR3nt: TGTGCCAGCAGCTCCCTAAAGGGGGCGGGACGGGACTCCTACGAGCAGTACTTC
abundance: .; v_gene: TRBV15; j_gene: TRBJ2-7; d_gene: TRBD1; CDR3aa: CATGPGGRYEQYF; CDR3nt: TGTGCCACCGGGCCAGGGGGCAGGTACGAGCAGTACTTC
abundance: .; v_gene: TRBV6-1; j_gene: TRBJ1-5; d_gene: .; CDR3aa: CATTGGNQPQHF; CDR3nt: TGTGCCACCACTGGGGGCAATCAGCCCCAGCATTTT
abundance: .; v_gene: TRBV5-1; j_gene: TRBJ2-1; d_gene: .; CDR3aa: CASSLALGRPEQFF; CDR3nt: TGCGCCAGCAGCTTGGCCCTGGGACGGCCTGAGCAGTTCTTC
abundance: .; v_gene: TRBV7-8; j_gene: TRBJ2-7; d_gene: .; CDR3aa: CASSLASNLYEQYF; CDR3nt: TGTGCCAGCAGCTTAGCGTCCAACTTGTACGAGCAGTACTTC
abundance: .; v_gene: TRBV5-1; j_gene: TRBJ2-3; d_gene: .; CDR3aa: CASSLGGGVKGTDTQYF; CDR3nt: TGCGCCAGCAGCTTGGGAGGGGGGGTAAAGGGCACAGATACGCAGTATTTT
abundance: .; v_gene: TRBV5-1; j_gene: TRBJ2-5; d_gene: TRBD2; CDR3aa: CASSLVPTSGSGETQYF; CDR3nt: TGCGCCAGCAGCTTGGTCCCGACTAGCGGGAGTGGTGAGACCCAGTACTTC
abundance: once; v_gene: TRBV5-4; j_gene: TRBJ2-2; d_gene: TRBD2; CDR3aa: CASSLLAGVGTGELFF; CDR3nt: TGTGCCAGCAGCCTACTAGCGGGAGTAGGTACCGGGGAGCTGTTTTTT
abundance: .; v_gene: TRBV18; j_gene: TRBJ1-1; d_gene: .; CDR3aa: CASTDREGTEAFF; CDR3nt: TGTGCCAGCACCGACAGAGAGGGCACTGAAGCTTTCTTT
abundance: .; v_gene: TRBV18; j_gene: TRBJ2-1; d_gene: TRBD1; CDR3aa: CASSPSPLPGQAYNEQFF; CDR3nt: TGTGCCAGCTCACCATCGCCCCTCCCGGGACAGGCCTACAATGAGCAGTTCTTC
abundance: once; v_gene: TRBV6-5; j_gene: TRBJ1-3; d_gene: .; CDR3aa: CASSYLGSGNTIYF; CDR3nt: TGTGCCAGCAGTTACTTGGGCTCTGGAAACACCATATATTTT
abundance: .; v_gene: TRBV5-8; j_gene: TRBJ2-7; d_gene: .; CDR3aa: CASSLRGPRGEQYF; CDR3nt: TGTGCCAGCAGCTTGCGGGGCCCCCGCGGCGAGCAGTACTTC
abundance: .; v_gene: TRBV18; j_gene: TRBJ2-5; d_gene: .; CDR3aa: CASSRIQGFQETQYF; CDR3nt: TGTGCCAGCTCACGGATACAGGGATTCCAAGAGACCCAGTACTTC
abundance: once; v_gene: TRBV5-5; j_gene: TRBJ2-7; d_gene: .; CDR3aa: CASSFLSRDSYEQYF; CDR3nt: TGTGCCAGCAGCTTTCTGTCACGGGATTCCTACGAGCAGTACTTC
abundance: .; v_gene: TRBV5-4; j_gene: TRBJ1-2; d_gene: TRBD1; CDR3aa: CASSPGTGLTF; CDR3nt: TGTGCCAGCAGCCCCGGGACAGGGCTCACCTTC
abundance: .; v_gene: TRBV11-2; j_gene: TRBJ2-4; d_gene: TRBD1; CDR3aa: CASSLGTGTYKNIQYF; CDR3nt: TGTGCCAGCAGCTTAGGGACAGGGACTTACAAAAACATTCAGTACTTC
abundance: .; v_gene: TRBV11-3; j_gene: TRBJ2-7; d_gene: TRBD2; CDR3aa: CASSLTSGISYEQYF; CDR3nt: TGTGCCAGCAGCTTAACTAGCGGAATCTCCTACGAGCAGTACTTC
abundance: .; v_gene: TRBV7-9; j_gene: TRBJ1-2; d_gene: .; CDR3aa: CASSSTVGRGLYGYTF; CDR3nt: TGTGCCAGCAGTTCAACAGTGGGCAGGGGCCTGTATGGCTACACCTTC